The 21 T cell receptor beta chains below were found in one sample sequenced in a study of T cells in Graves' hyperthyroidism and ophthalmopathy. It was RNA transcripts that yielded the amplified TCR beta CDR3 regions. TCR CDR3 regions were first amplified by RT-PCR with HTBI primers. TCRdb itself ran the multiplex PCR reads through MiXCR, one entry per CDR3 protein. This sample has under 350,000 distinct CDR3 sequences; roughly 18% occur once, and the top ten carry roughly 49%. Sequencing input: blood. The receptors here all came from a woman aged 45-60 years with Graves' hyperthyroidism.

This clonotype was seen ten or more times. The V and J genes are TRBV27 and TRBJ1-4, with 7 bases that match TRBD1. This CDR3 has 13 residues. J was trimmed by 10 bases and V by 3 bases; bases with no gene match: 5. The germline CDR1 and CDR2 sequences are MNHEY and SMNVEV (reference sequence). This CDR3 is CASSFTGAGKLFF. CDR3 DNA: TGTGCCAGCAGTTTTACAGGGGCCGGAAAACTGTTTTTT.

CDR3 protein: CASSQGLNYGYTF. In nucleotides, the CDR3 is TGTGCCAGCAGCCAAGGCCTAAACTATGGCTACACCTTC. The V and J genes are TRBV7-9 and TRBJ1-2; D remains unclear. V was cut by 5 bases and J by 2 bases, with 9 bases left in between. Germline lookup yields CDR1 SEHNR and CDR2 FQNEAQ (reference sequence). This CDR3 has 13 amino acids. Drawing the rest from reference TRBV7-9 and TRBJ1-2, the complete variable domain is DTGVSQNPRHKITKRGQNVTFRCDPISEHNRLYWYRQTLGQGPEFLTYFQNEAQLEKSRLLSDRFSAERPKGSFSTLEIQRTEQGDSAMYLCASSQGLNYGYTFGSGTRLTVV.

This clonotype was seen more than once but under ten times. J is TRBJ2-5 and V is TRBV5-1; TRBD1 agrees at 10 bases. The germline V gene has CDR1 SGHRS and CDR2 YFSETQ. The V and J ends lost 4 bases and 3 bases, in that order; junction bases with no gene match: 6. This CDR3 spans 15 amino acids. As DNA, the CDR3 is TGCGCCAGCAGCCCGCAAGGGACAGGGGAAGAGACCCAGTACTTC. Translated: CASSPQGTGEETQYF.

The CDR3 sequence: CASTLDRGGEKLFF. The CDR3 DNA follows: TGCGCCAGCACCCTAGACAGGGGTGGTGAAAAACTGTTTTTT. This rearrangement joins TRBV10-2 to TRBJ1-4; 8 bases map to TRBD1. J gave up 7 bases and V 7 bases, and 8 bases lay outside the gene matches. There are 14 residues in the CDR3. Germline V CDR1 and CDR2: WSHSY, SAAADI.

The chain couples TRBV27 to TRBJ1-6, with unresolved D. The CDR3 is 12 residues long. Trimming took off 6 bases at V and 5 bases at J, with 5 bases between the two ends. From germline, CDR1 is MNHEY and CDR2 SMNVEV (reference sequence). DNA for the CDR3: TGTGCCAGCAGGTTGAATAATTCACCCCTCCACTTT. It yields the protein CASRLNNSPLHF.

Only a few counts were recorded for this clonotype. The chain employs TRBV7-9 and TRBJ1-6; unclear D gene. CDR1 is SEHNR, CDR2 FQNEAQ, per germline (reference sequence). V gave up 5 bases and J gave up 6 bases, with 8 bases separating them. CDR3 size: 13 residues. CDR3 residues: CASSRARNSPLHF. CDR3 in DNA: TGTGCCAGCAGCCGGGCCCGTAATTCACCCCTCCACTTT.

This clonotype was recorded at least ten times. The chain couples TRBV5-6 to TRBJ2-1, with D unclear. The CDR3 length is 14 residues. Germline loops: CDR1 SGHDT, CDR2 YYEEEE. The germline V and J ends were trimmed by 1 base and 5 bases, with 10 bases remaining between them. The CDR3 DNA is TGTGCCAGCAGCTTGCGGAACAGAGACAATGAGCAGTTCTTC. This translates into CASSLRNRDNEQFF.

The sample holds a few counts of this clonotype. The gene calls are TRBV7-9 and TRBJ2-2, with 15 bases fitting TRBD2. The trim removed 5 bases at V and 6 bases at J, leaving 10 bases unmatched. CDR3 length: 18 residues. The germline V gene has CDR1 SEHNR and CDR2 FQNEAQ (reference sequence). The CDR3 DNA reads TGTGCCAGCAGCCATCCGGGACTAGCGGGAGGAAGTGCCGGGGAGCTGTTTTTT. Translating it yields CASSHPGLAGGSAGELFF.

This clonotype was picked up many times. The chain has TRBV30 and TRBJ1-1, with D hard to call. The CDR3 is made up of 13 amino acids. CDR1 and CDR2 from the germline V gene are GTSNPN and SVGIG (reference sequence). V gave up 0 bases and J gave up 4 bases, with 9 bases separating them. The DNA for the CDR3 is TGTGCCTGGAGTGTACTTTTCGGCACTGAAGCTTTCTTT. It yields the protein CAWSVLFGTEAFF.

At least ten counts were recorded for this clonotype. This chain connects TRBV6-1 to TRBJ2-3, with TRBD2 matching 9 bases. Trimming at V came to 5 bases and at J to 3 bases, leaving 6 bases not matched to a gene. This CDR3 has 15 amino acids. CDR1 and CDR2 from the germline V gene are MNHNS and SASEGT. The CDR3 DNA is TGTGCCAGCAGTCTTAGCGGGAGAGCGACAGATACGCAGTATTTT. Its protein product is CASSLSGRATDTQYF.

This chain joins TRBV28 and TRBJ1-1; D unclear. Germline V gene lookup returns CDR1 MDHEN and CDR2 SYDVKM. This CDR3 region has 14 residues. The V end was cut by 1 base, the J end by 4 bases, with 10 bases between. CDR3 DNA: TGTGCCAGCAGTTTATCTCGGGCCCCCACTGAAGCTTTCTTT. Residues: CASSLSRAPTEAFF.

In this sample, this clonotype turned up many times. This chain connects TRBV7-3 to TRBJ2-3; TRBD2 might be the D (7 bases). The CDR3 is 14 amino acids. Germline V lookup: CDR1 SGHTA, CDR2 FQGTGA. Trimming shortened V by 5 bases and J by 4 bases, and 13 bases separated the two germline ends. The CDR3: CASSPRGPPDTQYF. CDR3 in DNA: TGTGCCAGCAGCCCGCGGGGGCCTCCAGATACGCAGTATTTT. The full variable domain, its missing parts supplied by reference TRBV7-3 and TRBJ2-3, is GAGVSQTPSNKVTEKGKYVELRCDPISGHTALYWYRQSLGQGPEFLIYFQGTGAADDSGLPNDRFFAVRPEGSVSTLKIQRTERGDSAVYLCASSPRGPPDTQYFGPGTRLTVL.

V and J are TRBV19 and TRBJ1-1, with unresolved D. V lost 6 bases to trimming and J lost 7 bases, with 15 bases between them. From germline, CDR1 is LNHDA and CDR2 SQIVND (reference sequence). The CDR3 runs to 13 residues. DNA for the CDR3: TGTGCCAGTAGCCTAGGGTGGAACGGTGAAGCTTTCTTT. This sequence encodes CASSLGWNGEAFF. Full variable domain (remainder filled in from reference TRBV19 and TRBJ1-1): DGGITQSPKYLFRKEGQNVTLSCEQNLNHDAMYWYRQDPGQGLRLIYYSQIVNDFQKGDIAEGYSVSREKKESFPLTVTSAQKNPTAFYLCASSLGWNGEAFFGQGTRLTVV.

In this sample, this clonotype turned up a few times. The rearrangement joins TRBV7-2 to TRBJ2-1; D might be TRBD2 (5 bases). V lost 1 base to trimming and J lost 15 bases, with 19 bases between them. Germline CDR1 is SGHTA and CDR2 is FQGNSA. The CDR3 has 14 residues. CDR3: CASSLDGEQPQSFF. The DNA for the CDR3 is TGTGCCAGCAGCTTAGATGGGGAGCAGCCCCAGTCGTTCTTC.

The chain uses TRBV5-6 and TRBJ2-3; 7 nucleotides line up with TRBD2. The germline V gene encodes CDR1 SGHDT and CDR2 YYEEEE. Unmatched junction bases numbered 5, after V lost 0 bases and J lost 1 base. The CDR3 length is 16 residues. CDR3 nucleotide sequence: TGTGCCAGCAGCTTGGGATTAGCGGGCCGCACAGATACGCAGTATTTT. Amino acids: CASSLGLAGRTDTQYF.

The chain links TRBV7-9 to TRBJ1-6; 9 bases map to TRBD1. The trim removed 5 bases at V and 7 bases at J, leaving 6 bases unmatched. Germline CDR1 reads SEHNR; CDR2 reads FQNEAQ (reference sequence). This CDR3 has 15 amino acids. The CDR3 spells CASSLSGQGNSPLHF. The CDR3 DNA reads TGTGCCAGCAGCCTCTCGGGACAGGGAAATTCACCCCTCCACTTT.

This clonotype appeared a few times. This chain uses TRBV10-3 with TRBJ2-7, with D possibly matching TRBD1 (6 bases). Germline V gives CDR1 ENHRY, CDR2 SYGVKD. V was pared by 7 bases and J by 2 bases, with 15 bases between. The CDR3 has 14 amino acids. This CDR3 is CAINLGRGPYEQYF. For the CDR3, the DNA is TGTGCCATCAACCTCGGCAGGGGCCCCTACGAGCAGTACTTC.

The chain combines TRBV12-3 or TRBV12-4 with TRBJ1-6; TRBD1 is a possible D gene (5 bases). Trimming removed 3 bases from V and 7 bases from J, with 10 bases in between. This CDR3 contains 14 residues. The CDR3 bases are TGTGCCAGCAGTTTGTGGCAGGGAAATTCACCCCTCCACTTT. Protein sequence: CASSLWQGNSPLHF.

This clonotype was detected a few times. The CDR3 sequence: CASSQPTGRGEQFF. The CDR3 DNA sequence: TGCGCCAGCAGCCAACCGACAGGGAGAGGTGAGCAGTTCTTC. V and J are TRBV4-1 and TRBJ2-1; 7 bases align to TRBD1. With 2 bases clipped from V and 9 bases from J, the junction kept 7 bases outside the gene matches. The CDR3 sequence is 14 residues long. In germline, CDR1 is MGHRA, CDR2 YSYEKL.

V gene TRBV30 combines with J gene TRBJ1-1, with 7 bases aligning to TRBD1. In germline, CDR1 is GTSNPN, CDR2 SVGIG (reference sequence). The CDR3 is made up of 13 amino acids. V lost 2 bases to trimming and J lost 11 bases; unmatched junction nucleotides: 11. The CDR3 is CAWSREQGKEAFF. The CDR3 nucleotides read TGTGCCTGGAGTCGGGAACAGGGGAAGGAGGCTTTCTTT.

This clonotype was detected only a few times. The chain employs TRBV30 and TRBJ2-1; TRBD2 matches at 11 bases. The J segment lost 8 bases and the V segment lost 3 bases, leaving 6 bases of the junction unmatched. Germline CDR1 and CDR2: GTSNPN and SVGIG (reference sequence). The CDR3 totals 14 residues. DNA of the CDR3: TGTGCCTGGAGCCCTCTAGCGGGGGGCTATGAGCAGTTCTTC. Translated: CAWSPLAGGYEQFF.